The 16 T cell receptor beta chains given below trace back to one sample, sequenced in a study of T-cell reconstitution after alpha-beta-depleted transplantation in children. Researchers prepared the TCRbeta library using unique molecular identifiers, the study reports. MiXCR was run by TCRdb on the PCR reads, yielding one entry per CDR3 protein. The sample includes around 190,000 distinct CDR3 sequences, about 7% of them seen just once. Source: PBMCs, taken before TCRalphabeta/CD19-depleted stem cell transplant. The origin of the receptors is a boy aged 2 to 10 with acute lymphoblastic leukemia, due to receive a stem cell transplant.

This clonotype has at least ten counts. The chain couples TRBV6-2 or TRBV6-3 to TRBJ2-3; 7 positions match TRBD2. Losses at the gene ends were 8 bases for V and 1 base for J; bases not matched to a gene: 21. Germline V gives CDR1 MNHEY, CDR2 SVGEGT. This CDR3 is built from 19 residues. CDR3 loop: CASGRQLMASGLRTDTQYF. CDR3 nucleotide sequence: TGTGCCAGCGGGAGACAGTTGATGGCTAGCGGCCTACGCACAGATACGCAGTATTTT.

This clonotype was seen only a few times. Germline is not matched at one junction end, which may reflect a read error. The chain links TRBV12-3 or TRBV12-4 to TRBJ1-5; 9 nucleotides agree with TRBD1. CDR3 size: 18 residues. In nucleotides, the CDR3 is TGTGCCATCAGTTTAGGTGTTGGGACAGGGCCTAGCAATCAGCCCCAGCATTTT. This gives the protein CAISLGVGTGPSNQPQHF.

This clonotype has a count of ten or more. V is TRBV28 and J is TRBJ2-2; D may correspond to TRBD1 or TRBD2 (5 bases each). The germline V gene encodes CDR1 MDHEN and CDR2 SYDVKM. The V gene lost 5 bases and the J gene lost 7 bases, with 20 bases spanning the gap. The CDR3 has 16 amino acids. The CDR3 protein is CASSPHGTTGHGELFF. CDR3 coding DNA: TGTGCCAGCAGTCCCCACGGGACGACCGGCCACGGGGAGCTGTTTTTT.

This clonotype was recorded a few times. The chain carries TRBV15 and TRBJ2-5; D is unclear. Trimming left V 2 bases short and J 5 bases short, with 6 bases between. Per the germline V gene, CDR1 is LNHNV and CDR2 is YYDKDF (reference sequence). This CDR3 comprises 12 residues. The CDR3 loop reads CATSRNLETQYF. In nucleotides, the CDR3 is TGTGCCACCAGCAGAAATTTGGAGACCCAGTACTTC.

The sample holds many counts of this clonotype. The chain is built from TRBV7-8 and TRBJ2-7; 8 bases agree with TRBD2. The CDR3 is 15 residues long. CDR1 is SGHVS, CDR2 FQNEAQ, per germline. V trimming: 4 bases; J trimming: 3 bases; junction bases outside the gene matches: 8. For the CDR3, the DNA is TGTGCCAGCAGCTCCTTCGGGGGGGCGGGCTACGAGCAGTACTTC. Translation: CASSSFGGAGYEQYF. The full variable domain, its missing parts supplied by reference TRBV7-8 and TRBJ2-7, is GAGVSQSPRYKVAKRGQDVALRCDPISGHVSLFWYQQALGQGPEFLTYFQNEAQLDKSGLPSDRFFAERPEGSVSTLKIQRTQQEDSAVYLCASSSFGGAGYEQYFGPGTRLTVT.

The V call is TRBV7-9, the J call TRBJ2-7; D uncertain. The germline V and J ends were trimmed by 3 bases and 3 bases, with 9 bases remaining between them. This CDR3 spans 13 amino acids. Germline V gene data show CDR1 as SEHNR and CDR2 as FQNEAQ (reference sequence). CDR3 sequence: CASSLPPGYEQYF. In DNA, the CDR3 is TGTGCCAGCAGCTTGCCGCCGGGCTACGAGCAGTACTTC.

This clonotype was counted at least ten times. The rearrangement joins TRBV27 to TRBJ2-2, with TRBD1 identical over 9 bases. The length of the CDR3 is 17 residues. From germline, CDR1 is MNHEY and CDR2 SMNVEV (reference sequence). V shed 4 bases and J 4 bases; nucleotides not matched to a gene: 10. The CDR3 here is CASSYSGTGYFTGELFF. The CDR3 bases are TGTGCCAGCAGTTATTCCGGGACAGGGTATTTCACCGGGGAGCTGTTTTTT.

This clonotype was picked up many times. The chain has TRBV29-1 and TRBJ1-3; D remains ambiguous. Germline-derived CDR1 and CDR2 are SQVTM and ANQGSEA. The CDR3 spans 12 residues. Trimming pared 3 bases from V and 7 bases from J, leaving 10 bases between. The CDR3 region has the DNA TGCAGCGTTGAGGCGGGAGGGAACACCATATATTTT. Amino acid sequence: CSVEAGGNTIYF.

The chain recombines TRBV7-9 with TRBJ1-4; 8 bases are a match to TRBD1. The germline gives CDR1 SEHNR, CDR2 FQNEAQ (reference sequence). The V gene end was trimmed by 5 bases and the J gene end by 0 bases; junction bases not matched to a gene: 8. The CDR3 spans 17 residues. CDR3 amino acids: CASSPQGVLATNEKLFF. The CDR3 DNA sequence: TGTGCCAGCAGCCCACAGGGGGTCCTAGCAACTAATGAAAAACTGTTTTTT.

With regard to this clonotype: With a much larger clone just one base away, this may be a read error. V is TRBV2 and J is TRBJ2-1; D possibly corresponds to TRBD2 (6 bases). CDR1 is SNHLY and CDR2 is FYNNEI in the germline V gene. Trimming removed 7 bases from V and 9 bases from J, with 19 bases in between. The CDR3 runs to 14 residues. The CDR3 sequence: CASKYGWEDGEQFF. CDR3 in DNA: TGTGCCAGCAAATATGGCTGGGAGGACGGTGAGCAGTTCTTC.

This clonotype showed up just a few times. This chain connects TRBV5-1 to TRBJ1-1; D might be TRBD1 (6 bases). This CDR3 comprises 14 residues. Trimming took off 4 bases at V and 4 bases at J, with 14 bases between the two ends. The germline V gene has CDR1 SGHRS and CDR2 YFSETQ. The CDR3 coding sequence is TGCGCCAGCAGCGTAGGGGGGCTGGGCACTGAAGCTTTCTTT. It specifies CASSVGGLGTEAFF.

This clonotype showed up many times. The chain's CDR3 is CSAPPYTSGSSTDTQYF. CDR3 sequence (DNA): TGCAGTGCTCCCCCGTATACTAGCGGGAGTAGCACAGATACGCAGTATTTT. V is TRBV20-1 and J is TRBJ2-3; TRBD2 matches at 11 bases. Per germline, CDR1 DFQATT and CDR2 SNEGSKA (reference sequence). This CDR3 region has 17 residues. V lost 5 bases to trimming and J lost 0 bases; unmatched junction nucleotides: 10.

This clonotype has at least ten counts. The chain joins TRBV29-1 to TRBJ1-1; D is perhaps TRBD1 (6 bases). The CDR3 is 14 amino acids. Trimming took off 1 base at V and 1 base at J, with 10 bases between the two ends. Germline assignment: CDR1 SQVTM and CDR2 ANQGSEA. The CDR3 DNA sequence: TGCAGCGTTGAAGTTCGGGGGGCGAACACTGAAGCTTTCTTT. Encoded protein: CSVEVRGANTEAFF.

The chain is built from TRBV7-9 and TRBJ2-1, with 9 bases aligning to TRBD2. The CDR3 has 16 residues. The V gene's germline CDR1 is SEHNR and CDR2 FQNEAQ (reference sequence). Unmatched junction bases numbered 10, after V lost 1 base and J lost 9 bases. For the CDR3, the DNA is TGTGCCAGCAGCTTAGTACCGGATAGCGGGAGAGGTGAGCAGTTCTTC. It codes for CASSLVPDSGRGEQFF.

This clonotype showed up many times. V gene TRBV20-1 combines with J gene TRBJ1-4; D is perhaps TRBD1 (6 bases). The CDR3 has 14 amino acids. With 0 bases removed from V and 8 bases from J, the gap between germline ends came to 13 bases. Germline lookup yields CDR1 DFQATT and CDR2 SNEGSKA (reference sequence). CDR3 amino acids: CSARDGQRGEKLFF. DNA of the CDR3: TGCAGTGCTAGAGATGGACAGCGGGGGGAAAAACTGTTTTTT.

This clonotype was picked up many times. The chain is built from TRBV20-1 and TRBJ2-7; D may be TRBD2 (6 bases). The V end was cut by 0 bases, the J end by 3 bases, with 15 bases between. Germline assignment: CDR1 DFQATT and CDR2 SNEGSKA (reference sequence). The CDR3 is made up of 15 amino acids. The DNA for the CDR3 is TGCAGTGCTAGAGATTTGCTCGGGGGACTCTACGAGCAGTACTTC. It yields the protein CSARDLLGGLYEQYF.